What follows are 10 T cell receptor beta chains derived from one specimen sequenced in a study of T-cell memory formation after mild COVID-19. In TCRdb, the 5' RACE reads were re-called with MiXCR into one record per CDR3 protein. The data hold approximately 580,000 distinct CDR3 sequences, with over 20% observed a single time. Sequenced input: PBMCs or a T cell subset sorted from them (not recorded which). The source of these receptors is an adult woman who had mild COVID-19 (a few samples of this study predate the infection). Cell type and time point are not known.

The chain is built from TRBV7-9 and TRBJ1-2; possible D gene TRBD1, 5 bases. The germline V gene has CDR1 SEHNR and CDR2 FQNEAQ (reference sequence). V shed 3 bases and J shed 4 bases, with 12 bases lying between them. The CDR3 is 14 residues long. CDR3 amino acids: CASSFPGIPYGYTF. The DNA for the CDR3 is TGTGCCAGCAGCTTCCCAGGGATTCCCTATGGCTACACCTTC.

This clonotype was counted a few times. J is TRBJ2-1 and V is TRBV24-1; TRBD1 matches 7 bases. The CDR3 covers 15 residues. Germline CDR1 KGHDR, CDR2 SFDVKD. V shed 1 base, J shed 8 bases, and the junction held 7 bases outside the gene matches. CDR3 in DNA: TGTGCCACCAGTGATTTTGGAGACAGGGTGTATGAGCAGTTCTTC. This encodes CATSDFGDRVYEQFF.

This clonotype was recorded a few times. V and J are TRBV12-3 or TRBV12-4 and TRBJ2-3; 12 nucleotides align to TRBD1. CDR3 size: 16 residues. V was pared by 5 bases and J by 5 bases, with 8 bases of the junction left unmatched. The CDR3 sequence: CASSHRDRGRVDTQYF. The DNA for the CDR3 is TGTGCCAGCAGTCACCGGGACAGGGGGCGGGTAGATACGCAGTATTTT.

This clonotype was counted only a few times. V is TRBV7-3 and J is TRBJ2-1, with 7 bases identical to TRBD1. Germline values: CDR1 SGHTA, CDR2 FQGTGA. The V gene end was trimmed by 4 bases and the J gene end by 8 bases; junction bases not matched to a gene: 11. The CDR3 spans 15 residues. The CDR3 DNA reads TGTGCCAGCAGCTCGACAGGGACCCCGCCGGATGAGCAGTTCTTC. It is translated as CASSSTGTPPDEQFF.

This clonotype has a handful of counts. This chain connects TRBV3-1 to TRBJ2-7; TRBD1 aligns across 7 bases. The V segment lost 2 bases and the J segment 1 base; nucleotides outside the gene matches: 20. The length of the CDR3 is 20 residues. Germline CDR1 and CDR2: LGHDT and YNNKEL (reference sequence). CDR3 loop: CASSQLRGQNWGQRSYEQYF. CDR3 nucleotide sequence: TGTGCCAGCAGCCAACTGAGGGGACAGAATTGGGGCCAGAGGTCCTACGAGCAGTACTTC.

The chain couples TRBV24-1 to TRBJ1-6, with D possibly TRBD1 on 5 matching bases. Trimming took off 7 bases at V and 6 bases at J, with 9 bases between the two ends. This CDR3 spans 13 amino acids. From germline, CDR1 is KGHDR and CDR2 SFDVKD. This CDR3 reads CATSKGINSPLHF. The CDR3 bases are TGTGCCACCAGCAAGGGGATTAATTCACCCCTCCACTTT.

This chain links TRBV7-2 with TRBJ1-4; D may be TRBD1 (6 bases). Trimming shortened V by 7 bases and J by 4 bases, and 16 bases separated the two germline ends. The germline V gene has CDR1 SGHTA and CDR2 FQGNSA. The CDR3 is made up of 15 amino acids. CDR3: CASTPQTGLNEKLFF. CDR3 nucleotide sequence: TGTGCCAGCACCCCCCAGACAGGACTTAATGAAAAACTGTTTTTT.

The chain links TRBV6-5 to TRBJ1-2; D may be TRBD1 (6 bases). The V end was cut by 6 bases, the J end by 3 bases, with 11 bases between. The germline V gene has CDR1 MNHEY and CDR2 SVGAGI. There are 13 residues in the CDR3. CDR3: CASRRGGDYGYTF. The CDR3 coding sequence is TGTGCCAGCAGGAGGGGGGGCGACTATGGCTACACCTTC.

This clonotype has more than one count but fewer than ten. The V gene is TRBV30, the J gene TRBJ2-7; D is uncertain. CDR3 length: 16 amino acids. The germline gives CDR1 GTSNPN, CDR2 SVGIG (reference sequence). The V and J ends lost 2 bases and 2 bases respectively, with 19 bases between them. CDR3 loop: CAWSRLSVSVTYEQYF. CDR3 in DNA: TGTGCCTGGAGTAGGTTATCGGTGTCAGTAACCTACGAGCAGTACTTC.

In its sample, this clonotype was seen a few times. The junction does not match germline at one end; this may be a read error. This chain connects TRBV6-4 to TRBJ2-7; 8 bases are a match to TRBD1. The length of the CDR3 is 11 residues. Germline CDR1 and CDR2: MRHNA and SNTAGT. CDR3: CASRRQGTSRF. DNA of the CDR3: TGTGCCAGCAGGCGACAGGGGACCTCCCGTTTC.